The TCR beta chain described here comes from a study of blood T cell repertoires in COVID-19. Looking at the study overall: Samples of COVID-19 (acute and convalescent) were obtained from the United States, Italy and Spain. T cells, B-cell-depleted T cells, or PBMCs provided the cDNA or gDNA that served as material.

Authors' analysis steps: Cell counts per sample came from amplifying reference gene primers. Repertoires were generated with immunoSEQ multiplex PCR, while TCRdb's copy carries only in-frame clones and drops some. The V and J calls and clone size come from that table; D and trimming were worked out from the DNA. Among 25,000 to 35,000 clones, approximately 79% were seen once, and the ten largest hold 1.8%. This sequence originates from an elderly man with active or convalescent COVID-19. The sample comprised peripheral blood.

CDR3 nucleotide sequence: TGTGCCAGCAGCCCGGGATACGAGCAGTACTTC. It specifies CASSPGYEQYF. The chain couples TRBV3-1 (or the pseudogene TRBV3-2) to TRBJ2-7, with D maybe TRBD2 (5 bases). The CDR3 extends over 11 amino acids. The V end was cut by 4 bases, the J end by 4 bases, with 5 bases between. Germline assignment: CDR1 LGHDT and CDR2 YNNKEL (reference sequence).